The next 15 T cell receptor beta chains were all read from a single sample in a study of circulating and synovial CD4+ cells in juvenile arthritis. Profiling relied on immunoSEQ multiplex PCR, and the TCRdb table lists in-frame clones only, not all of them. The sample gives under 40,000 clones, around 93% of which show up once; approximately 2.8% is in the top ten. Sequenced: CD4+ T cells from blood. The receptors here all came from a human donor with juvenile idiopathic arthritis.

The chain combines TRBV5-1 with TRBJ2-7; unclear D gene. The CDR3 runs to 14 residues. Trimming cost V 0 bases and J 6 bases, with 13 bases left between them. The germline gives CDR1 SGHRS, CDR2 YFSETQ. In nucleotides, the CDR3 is TGCGCCAGCAGCTTGGATATTAATCCCGGCGAGCAGTACTTC. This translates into CASSLDINPGEQYF.

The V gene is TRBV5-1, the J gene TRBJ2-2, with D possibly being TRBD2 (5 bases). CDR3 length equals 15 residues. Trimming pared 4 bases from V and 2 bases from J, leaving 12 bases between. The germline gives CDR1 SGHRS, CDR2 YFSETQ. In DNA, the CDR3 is TGCGCCAGCAGCAGGACTGATGTAAACACCGGGGAGCTGTTTTTT. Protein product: CASSRTDVNTGELFF. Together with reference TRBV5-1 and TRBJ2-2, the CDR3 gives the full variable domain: KAGVTQTPRYLIKTRGQQVTLSCSPISGHRSVSWYQQTPGQGLQFLFEYFSETQRNKGNFPGRFSGRQFSNSRSEMNVSTLELGDSALYLCASSRTDVNTGELFFGEGSRLTVL.

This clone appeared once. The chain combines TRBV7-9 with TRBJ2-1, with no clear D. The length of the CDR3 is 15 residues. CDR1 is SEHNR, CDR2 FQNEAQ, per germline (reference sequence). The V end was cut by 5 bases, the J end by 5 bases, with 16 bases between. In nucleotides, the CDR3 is TGTGCCAGCAGCAATCTAAACCTAGGAAACAATGAGCAGTTCTTC. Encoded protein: CASSNLNLGNNEQFF. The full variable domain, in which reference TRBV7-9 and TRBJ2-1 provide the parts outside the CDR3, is DTGVSQNPRHKITKRGQNVTFRCDPISEHNRLYWYRQTLGQGPEFLTYFQNEAQLEKSRLLSDRFSAERPKGSFSTLEIQRTEQGDSAMYLCASSNLNLGNNEQFFGPGTRLTVL.

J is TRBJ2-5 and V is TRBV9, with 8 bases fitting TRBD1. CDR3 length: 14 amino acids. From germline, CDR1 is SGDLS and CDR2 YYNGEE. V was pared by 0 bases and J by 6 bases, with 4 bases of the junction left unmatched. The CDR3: CASSVDGQGQTQYF. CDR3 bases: TGTGCCAGCAGCGTAGACGGACAGGGCCAGACCCAGTACTTC.

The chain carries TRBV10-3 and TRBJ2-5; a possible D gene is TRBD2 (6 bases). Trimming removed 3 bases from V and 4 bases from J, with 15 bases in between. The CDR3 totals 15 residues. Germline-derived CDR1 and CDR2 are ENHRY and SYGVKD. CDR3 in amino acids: CAISDSRGRGETQYF. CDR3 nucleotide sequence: TGTGCCATCAGTGACTCGCGGGGAAGAGGAGAGACCCAGTACTTC.

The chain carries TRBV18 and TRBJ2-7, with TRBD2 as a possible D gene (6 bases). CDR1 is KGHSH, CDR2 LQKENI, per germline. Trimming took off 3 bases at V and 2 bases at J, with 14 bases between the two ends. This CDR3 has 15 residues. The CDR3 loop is CASSPPSGPTYEQYF. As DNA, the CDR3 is TGTGCCAGCTCACCCCCCAGCGGGCCGACCTACGAGCAGTACTTC.

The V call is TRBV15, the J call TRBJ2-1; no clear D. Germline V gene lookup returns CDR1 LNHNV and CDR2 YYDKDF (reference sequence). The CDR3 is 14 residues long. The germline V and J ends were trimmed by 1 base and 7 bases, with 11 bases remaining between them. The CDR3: CATSRGHVLNEQFF. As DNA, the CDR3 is TGTGCCACCAGCAGAGGGCACGTTCTGAATGAGCAGTTCTTC.

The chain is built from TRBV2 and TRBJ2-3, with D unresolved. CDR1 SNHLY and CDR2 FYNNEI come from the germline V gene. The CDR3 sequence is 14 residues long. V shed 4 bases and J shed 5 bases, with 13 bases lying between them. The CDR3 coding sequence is TGTGCCAGCAGTGGGTTGGTAGCTGGAGATACGCAGTATTTT. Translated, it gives CASSGLVAGDTQYF.

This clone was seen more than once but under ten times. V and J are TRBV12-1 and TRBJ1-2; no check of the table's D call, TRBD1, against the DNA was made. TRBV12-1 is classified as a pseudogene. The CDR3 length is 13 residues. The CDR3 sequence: CARAQGVHYGYTF. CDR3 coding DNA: TGTGCCAGGGCACAGGGGGTACATTATGGCTACACCTTC.

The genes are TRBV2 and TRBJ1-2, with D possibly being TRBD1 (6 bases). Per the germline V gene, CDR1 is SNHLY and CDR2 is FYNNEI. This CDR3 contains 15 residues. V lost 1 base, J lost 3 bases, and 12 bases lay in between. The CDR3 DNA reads TGTGCCAGCAGTGAAGGGCAGGGGTTGTACTATGGCTACACCTTC. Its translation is CASSEGQGLYYGYTF.

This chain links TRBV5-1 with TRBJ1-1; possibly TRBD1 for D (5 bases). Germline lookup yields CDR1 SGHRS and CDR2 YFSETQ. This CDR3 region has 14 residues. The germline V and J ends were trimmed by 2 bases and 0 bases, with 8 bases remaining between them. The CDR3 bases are TGCGCCAGCAGCTTCCAACAGGTGAACACTGAAGCTTTCTTT. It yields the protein CASSFQQVNTEAFF.

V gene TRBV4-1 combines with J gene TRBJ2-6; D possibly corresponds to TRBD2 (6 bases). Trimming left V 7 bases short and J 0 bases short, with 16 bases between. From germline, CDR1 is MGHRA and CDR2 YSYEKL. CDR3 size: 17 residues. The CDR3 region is CASTRQGLPSGANVLTF. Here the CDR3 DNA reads TGCGCCAGCACACGGCAGGGACTCCCCTCTGGGGCCAACGTCCTGACTTTC.

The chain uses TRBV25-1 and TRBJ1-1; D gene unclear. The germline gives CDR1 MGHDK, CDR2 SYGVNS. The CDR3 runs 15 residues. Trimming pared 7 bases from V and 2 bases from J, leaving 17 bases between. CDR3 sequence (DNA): TGTGCCAGCAAGCTTCCCGGACTGGGCAACACTGAAGCTTTCTTT. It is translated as CASKLPGLGNTEAFF.

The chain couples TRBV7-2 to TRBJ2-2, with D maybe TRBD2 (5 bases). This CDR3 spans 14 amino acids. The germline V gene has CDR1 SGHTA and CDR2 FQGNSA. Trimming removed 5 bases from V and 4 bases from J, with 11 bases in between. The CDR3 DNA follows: TGTGCCAGCAGCAAGGACTTTATCACCGGGGAGCTGTTTTTT. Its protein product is CASSKDFITGELFF.

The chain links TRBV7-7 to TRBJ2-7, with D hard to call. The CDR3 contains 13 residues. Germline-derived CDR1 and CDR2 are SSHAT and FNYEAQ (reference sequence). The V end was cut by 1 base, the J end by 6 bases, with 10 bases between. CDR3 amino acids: CASSLGRTGEQYF. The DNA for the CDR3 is TGTGCCAGCAGCTTAGGCAGAACGGGCGAGCAGTACTTC.